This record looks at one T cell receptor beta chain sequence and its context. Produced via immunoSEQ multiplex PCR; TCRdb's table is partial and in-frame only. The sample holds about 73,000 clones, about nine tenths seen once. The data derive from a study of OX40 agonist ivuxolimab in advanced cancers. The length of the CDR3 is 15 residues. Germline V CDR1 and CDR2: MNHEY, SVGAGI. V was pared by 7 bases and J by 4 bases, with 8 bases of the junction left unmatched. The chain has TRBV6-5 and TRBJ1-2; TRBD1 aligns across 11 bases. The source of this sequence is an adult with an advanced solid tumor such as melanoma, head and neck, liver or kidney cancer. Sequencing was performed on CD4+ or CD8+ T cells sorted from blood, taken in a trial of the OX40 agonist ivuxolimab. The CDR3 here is CASTGRGQGVYGYTF. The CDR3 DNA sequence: TGTGCCAGCACCGGGAGGGGACAGGGGGTCTATGGCTACACCTTC.